This TCR beta chain was captured by sequencing in a study of blood T cells in healthy people across ages. Overall study findings and caveats: Shifts in expanded clonotypes may have been confounded by donor CMV status, which was unknown. Higher diversity and more naive CD4+ cells were features of long-lived donors, compared to aged donors.

The V and J ends lost 11 bases and 1 base respectively, with 17 bases between them. The length of the CDR3 is 14 residues. As for this clonotype: Its antigen is unknown.

The study drew donors from healthy Caucasian individuals in Russia aged about 6 to 100. A second PCR, run for roughly 7 to 12 cycles, used a sample-barcoded 5' primer plus a J-beta primer mix. MiXCR, run by TCRdb on the 5' RACE reads, gives a single entry per CDR3 protein. Of about a million distinct CDR3 sequences listed, 45% to 50% are singletons. This TCR was sampled from a man aged 25 to 40 in good health. Sequenced input: blood. The chain combines TRBV12-3 or TRBV12-4 with TRBJ1-2; the D gene is possibly TRBD1 (6 bases). CDR3 sequence reads: CARNDRLLNYGYTF. The CDR3 region has the DNA TGTGCCCGCAACGACAGGTTACTTAACTATGGCTACACCTTC.